The rows below give T cell receptor beta chains drawn from one sample of a study of graft-versus-host responses after intestinal transplantation. These receptors have no known antigen. TCRdb's copy holds only in-frame clones and misses some; the assay was immunoSEQ multiplex PCR. This sample yields fewer than 95,000 clones, of which about 93% are seen a single time; approximately 0.5% belongs to the top ten. The material was unstimulated CD8+ T cells sorted from spleen or lymph node cells, obtained before intestinal transplant. The receptors were sampled from a human donor who received an intestinal transplant. The CDR3 runs from the conserved cysteine through the conserved F or W. D genes are given only for firm matches. Some rows mark clone size as missing; the rest say once, few, many or name a class of expanded clone.

D gene	V gene	J gene	clone size	CDR3 protein	CDR3 DNA
TRBD1	TRBV6-6	TRBJ2-7	NA	CASSATGGLEREQYF	TGTGCCAGCAGCGCTACAGGGGGCCTGGAGCGGGAGCAGTACTTC
TRBD1	TRBV4-1	TRBJ1-4	NA	CASSPRTGGATNEKLFF	TGCGCCAGCAGCCCGCGGACAGGGGGGGCAACTAATGAAAAACTGTTTTTT
NA	TRBV7-9	TRBJ2-5	NA	CASSLRGAEETQYF	TGTGCCAGCAGCTTACGGGGGGCAGAGGAGACCCAGTACTTC
NA	TRBV11-3	TRBJ2-7	NA	CASSLAPLSEQYF	TGTGCCAGCAGCTTAGCCCCCCTAAGCGAGCAGTACTTC
TRBD2	TRBV7-2	TRBJ2-5	NA	CASSLDGGLAGGYQETQYF	TGTGCCAGCAGCTTAGATGGGGGACTAGCGGGGGGGTACCAAGAGACCCAGTACTTC
TRBD2	TRBV5-8	TRBJ2-7	NA	CASSPTGTRNEQYF	TGTGCCAGCAGCCCGACCGGGACTAGAAACGAGCAGTACTTC
TRBD1	TRBV5-5	TRBJ2-7	NA	CASSLIGTGEQYF	TGTGCCAGCAGCTTGATTGGGACAGGCGAGCAGTACTTC
NA	TRBV4-1	TRBJ2-7	NA	CASSQGTATYEQYF	TGCGCCAGCAGCCAAGGGACTGCTACCTACGAGCAGTACTTC
TRBD1	TRBV6-1	TRBJ2-3	NA	CASSEWGQGYTDTQYF	TGTGCCAGCAGTGAATGGGGACAGGGGTACACAGATACGCAGTATTTT
NA	TRBV19	TRBJ2-7	NA	CASSGGTEQYF	TGTGCCAGTAGTGGAGGGACCGAGCAGTACTTC
NA	TRBV7-8	TRBJ1-2	NA	CASSTSGGGTNYGYTF	TGTGCCAGCAGCACCTCGGGGGGGGGAACAAACTATGGCTACACCTTC
NA	TRBV9	TRBJ2-4	once	CASSVGRADIQYF	TGTGCCAGCAGCGTAGGGAGGGCTGACATTCAGTACTTC
TRBD1	TRBV7-2	TRBJ2-1	NA	CASSSWGQGRNEQFF	TGTGCCAGCAGCTCTTGGGGACAGGGCCGCAATGAGCAGTTCTTC
TRBD1	TRBV5-1	TRBJ2-7	NA	CASSFGTEYEQYF	TGCGCCAGCAGCTTCGGGACAGAGTACGAGCAGTACTTC
TRBD1	TRBV27	TRBJ1-5	NA	CASSIIAPGQGHQPQHF	TGTGCCAGCAGTATCATCGCTCCGGGACAGGGCCATCAGCCCCAGCATTTT
NA	TRBV28	TRBJ2-1	NA	CASSRAGLYNEQFF	TGTGCCAGCAGTCGGGCGGGGCTATACAATGAGCAGTTCTTC
NA	TRBV11-3	TRBJ1-2	NA	CASSGRENYGYTF	TGTGCCAGCAGCGGCCGGGAGAACTATGGCTACACCTTC
NA	TRBV5-6	TRBJ2-7	NA	CASSMAGSVAYEQYF	TGTGCCAGCAGCATGGCCGGTTCTGTAGCTTACGAGCAGTACTTC
TRBD2	TRBV7-8	TRBJ2-7	NA	CASSSQTRTSGRASRSYEQYF	TGTGCCAGCAGCTCGCAAACGAGGACTAGCGGGAGGGCCAGTCGTTCCTACGAGCAGTACTTC
TRBD1	TRBV19	TRBJ1-1	NA	CASSWAGGAGTEAFF	TGTGCCAGTAGTTGGGCAGGGGGAGCGGGCACTGAAGCTTTCTTT
NA	TRBV4-1	TRBJ1-2	NA	CASSQDFGNGYTF	TGCGCCAGCAGCCAAGATTTCGGGAATGGCTACACCTTC
TRBD1	TRBV7-6	TRBJ1-1	NA	CASSLDRGSEAFF	TGTGCCAGCAGCCTAGACAGGGGCTCTGAAGCTTTCTTT
NA	TRBV5-1	TRBJ1-1	once	CASSFRGVSTEAFF	TGCGCCAGCAGCTTCCGGGGGGTAAGCACTGAAGCTTTCTTT
TRBD1	TRBV7-7	TRBJ1-4	few	CASRTLPGGMLANEKLFF	TGTGCCAGCAGAACTCTTCCAGGGGGTATGTTGGCTAATGAAAAACTGTTTTTT
NA	TRBV18	TRBJ2-5	NA	CASSPTDKETQYF	TGTGCCAGCTCACCGACAGACAAAGAGACCCAGTACTTC
NA	TRBV19	TRBJ2-5	NA	CASSIGAVTQETQYF	TGTGCCAGTAGTATTGGGGCAGTAACCCAAGAGACCCAGTACTTC
TRBD2	TRBV4-1	TRBJ2-2	NA	CASSPSGGGYGGELFF	TGCGCCAGCAGCCCTAGCGGGGGGGGGTATGGCGGGGAGCTGTTTTTT
NA	TRBV6-6	TRBJ2-4	NA	CASSYSPRTPADIQYF	TGTGCCAGCAGTTACTCTCCCCGGACACCCGCGGACATTCAGTACTTC
TRBD2	TRBV9	TRBJ2-1	NA	CASSASGGAPNEQFF	TGTGCCAGCAGCGCTAGCGGGGGGGCCCCCAATGAGCAGTTCTTC
NA	TRBV5-1	TRBJ2-3	NA	CASSLAIDTQYF	TGCGCCAGCAGCTTGGCCATCGATACGCAGTATTTT
TRBD2	TRBV28	TRBJ2-7	NA	CASSFRPSGTEQYF	TGTGCCAGCAGTTTCCGGCCTAGCGGGACCGAGCAGTACTTC
TRBD2	TRBV4-1	TRBJ2-1	NA	CASSQVGLAGGFNEQFF	TGCGCCAGCAGCCAAGTGGGACTAGCGGGAGGGTTCAATGAGCAGTTCTTC
NA	TRBV4-1	TRBJ2-7	NA	CASSQDQSNEQYF	TGCGCCAGCAGCCAAGATCAAAGCAACGAGCAGTACTTC
NA	TRBV6-1	TRBJ2-1	NA	CASSIRILGLHEQFF	TGTGCCAGCAGCATAAGGATTCTTGGGCTCCATGAGCAGTTCTTC
TRBD2	TRBV19	TRBJ2-7	NA	CASSLGLVYEQYF	TGTGCCAGTAGTTTGGGACTAGTCTACGAGCAGTACTTC
NA	TRBV28	TRBJ2-5	NA	CASSSDSGKRQETQYF	TGTGCCAGCAGTTCTGATAGCGGCAAGAGACAAGAGACCCAGTACTTC
TRBD2	TRBV6-5	TRBJ2-1	NA	CASSTSGYNEQFF	TGTGCCAGCAGTACTAGCGGATACAATGAGCAGTTCTTC
TRBD2	TRBV11-2	TRBJ2-5	NA	CASSPAGGFEETQYF	TGTGCCAGCAGCCCCGCGGGGGGATTTGAGGAGACCCAGTACTTC
NA	TRBV19	TRBJ2-2	once	CASSIVKSVTGELFF	TGTGCCAGTAGTATAGTTAAATCTGTCACCGGGGAGCTGTTTTTT
NA	TRBV4-1	TRBJ2-4	NA	CASTTLDSIPGNIQYF	TGCGCCAGCACCACCCTGGACAGTATCCCAGGAAACATTCAGTACTTC
TRBD1	TRBV30	TRBJ2-7	NA	CAWSVRTGGIPYEQYF	TGTGCCTGGAGTGTACGGACAGGGGGGATACCCTACGAGCAGTACTTC
TRBD2	TRBV6-1	TRBJ2-1	NA	CASSESGLADYNEQFF	TGTGCCAGCAGTGAATCTGGACTAGCGGATTACAATGAGCAGTTCTTC
NA	TRBV29-1	TRBJ2-7	NA	CSVELPGSSSYEQYF	TGCAGCGTTGAATTGCCAGGCTCCAGCTCCTACGAGCAGTACTTC
NA	TRBV6-5	TRBJ2-2	NA	CASSYAVGELFF	TGTGCCAGCAGTTACGCGGTCGGGGAGCTGTTTTTT